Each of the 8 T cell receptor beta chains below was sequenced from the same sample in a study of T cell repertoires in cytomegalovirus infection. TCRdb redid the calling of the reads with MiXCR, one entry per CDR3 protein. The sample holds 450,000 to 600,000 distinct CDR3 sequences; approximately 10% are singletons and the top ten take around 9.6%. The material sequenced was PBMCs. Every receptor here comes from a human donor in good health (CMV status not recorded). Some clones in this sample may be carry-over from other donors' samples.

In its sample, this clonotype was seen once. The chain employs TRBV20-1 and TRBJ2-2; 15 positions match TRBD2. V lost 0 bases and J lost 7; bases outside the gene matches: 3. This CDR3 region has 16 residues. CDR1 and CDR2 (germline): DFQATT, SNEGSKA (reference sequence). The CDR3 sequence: CSARDRTSGGGGELFF. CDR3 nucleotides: TGCAGTGCTAGAGATAGGACTAGCGGGGGGGGCGGGGAGCTGTTTTTT.

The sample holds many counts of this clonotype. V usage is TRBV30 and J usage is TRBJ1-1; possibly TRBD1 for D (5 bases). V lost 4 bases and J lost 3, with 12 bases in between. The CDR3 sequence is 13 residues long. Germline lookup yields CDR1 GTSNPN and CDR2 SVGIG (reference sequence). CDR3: CAWNRGDHTEAFF. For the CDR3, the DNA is TGTGCCTGGAATAGAGGGGACCACACTGAAGCTTTCTTT.

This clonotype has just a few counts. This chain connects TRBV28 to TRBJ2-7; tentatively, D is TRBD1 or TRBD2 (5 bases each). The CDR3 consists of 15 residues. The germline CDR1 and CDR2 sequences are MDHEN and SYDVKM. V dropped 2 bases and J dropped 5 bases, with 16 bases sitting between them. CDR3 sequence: CASSLTGRLTHEQYF. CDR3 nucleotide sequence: TGTGCCAGCAGTTTAACGGGACGATTAACCCACGAGCAGTACTTC.

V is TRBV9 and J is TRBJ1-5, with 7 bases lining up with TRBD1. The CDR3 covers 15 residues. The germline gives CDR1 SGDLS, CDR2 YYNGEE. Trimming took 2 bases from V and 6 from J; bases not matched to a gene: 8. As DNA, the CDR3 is TGTGCCAGCAGCGTTGACAGGGAAGTCACTCAGCCCCAGCATTTT. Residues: CASSVDREVTQPQHF.

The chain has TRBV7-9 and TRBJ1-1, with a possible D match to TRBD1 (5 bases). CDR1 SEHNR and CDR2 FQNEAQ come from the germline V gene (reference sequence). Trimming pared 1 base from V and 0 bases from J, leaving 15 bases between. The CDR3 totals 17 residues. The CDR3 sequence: CASSLDRGFRVNTEAFF. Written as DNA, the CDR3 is TGTGCCAGCAGCTTAGATCGGGGGTTTCGCGTGAACACTGAAGCTTTCTTT.

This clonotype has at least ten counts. CDR3: CASSLTGQTNTEAFF. The CDR3 DNA follows: TGTGCCAGCAGCTTGACGGGACAGACGAACACTGAAGCTTTCTTT. This sequence joins TRBV5-4 and TRBJ1-1; 7 bases line up with TRBD1. J gave up 1 base and V 1 base, and 4 bases lay outside the gene matches. The CDR3 consists of 15 residues. From germline, CDR1 is SGHNT and CDR2 YYREEE (reference sequence).

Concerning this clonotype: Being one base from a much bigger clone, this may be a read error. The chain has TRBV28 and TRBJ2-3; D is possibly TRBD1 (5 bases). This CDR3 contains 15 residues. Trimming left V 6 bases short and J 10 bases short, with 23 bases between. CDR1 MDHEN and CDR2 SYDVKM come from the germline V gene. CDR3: CASSSPQGELHAQYF. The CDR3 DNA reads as TGTGCCAGCAGCTCGCCTCAGGGCGAGCTCCACGCGCAGTATTTT.

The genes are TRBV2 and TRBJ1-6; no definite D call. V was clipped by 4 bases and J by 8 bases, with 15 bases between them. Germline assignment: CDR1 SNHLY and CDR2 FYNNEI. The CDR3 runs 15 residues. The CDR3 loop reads CASSAGPASDSPLHF. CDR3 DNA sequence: TGTGCCAGCAGTGCCGGACCGGCCTCAGATTCACCCCTCCACTTT.